This TCR beta chain was captured in a study of T cell responses to AZD1222 COVID-19 vaccine. General study findings and limits: The CD4 TCRs associated with vaccination extended across spike and predominated at 160-218 and 743-854. Without day 14 samples, only post-peak T cell repertoires were studied.

Germline-derived CDR1 and CDR2 are MNHNY and SVGAGI (reference sequence). CDR3 length: 15 amino acids. The germline V and J ends were trimmed by 2 bases and 2 bases, with 11 bases remaining between them. Produced via immunoSEQ multiplex PCR; TCRdb's table is partial and in-frame only. Among approximately 67,000 clones, more than 80% were seen once, and the ten largest hold less than 3%. As to this clone: The antigen is unknown.

The sequencing here drew on peripheral blood, taken on day 0 of AZD1222 vaccination. This receptor was obtained from an adult in good health. V is TRBV6-6 and J is TRBJ2-3; no firm D call. The CDR3 reads CASSYRAESTDTQYF. For the CDR3, the DNA is TGTGCCAGCAGTTACCGGGCGGAGTCCACAGATACGCAGTATTTT.